This is a list of T cell receptor beta chains from one sample in a study of cytomegalovirus exposure and HLA in healthy donors. Assay: immunoSEQ multiplex PCR; the TCRdb copy retains only in-frame clones and omits some. The table includes 100,000 to 150,000 clones, 81% detected once. Sequenced: PBMCs. The receptors stem from a man aged 18 to 35 in good health and CMV-seronegative. The CDR3 runs from the conserved cysteine through the conserved F or W. Each record gives: V gene, clone size, J gene, D gene, CDR3 protein, CDR3 DNA. A D gene is named only where the DNA matches it firmly. Some rows mark clone size as missing; the rest say once, few, many or name a class of expanded clone.

>TRBV6-1|few|TRBJ1-5|NA
CASSRETQHF
TGTGCCAGCAGCCGGGAGACCCAGCATTTT
>TRBV19|NA|TRBJ2-7|NA
CASSPGRSYEQYF
TGTGCCAGTAGTCCTGGCAGAAGTTACGAGCAGTACTTC
>TRBV28|NA|TRBJ2-7|NA
CASSSQNYEQYF
TGTGCCAGCAGTTCACAGAATTACGAGCAGTACTTC
>TRBV4-3|NA|TRBJ1-2|NA
CASSQARPGIYGYTF
TGCGCCAGCAGCCAAGCCAGACCGGGGATCTATGGCTACACCTTC
>TRBV10-3|NA|TRBJ1-3|NA
CAISPGNTIYF
TGTGCCATCTCCCCGGGAAACACCATATATTTT
>TRBV9|NA|TRBJ1-2|TRBD1
CASSVGQGANGYTF
TGTGCCAGCAGCGTTGGACAGGGGGCCAATGGCTACACCTTC
>TRBV9|NA|TRBJ2-2|TRBD1
CASSADRLGTGELFF
TGTGCCAGCAGCGCGGACAGGTTGGGTACCGGGGAGCTGTTTTTT
>TRBV27|NA|TRBJ2-7|NA
CASSPGPYEQYF
TGTGCCAGCAGTCCCGGTCCCTACGAGCAGTACTTC
>TRBV28|NA|TRBJ1-1|NA
CASSPRTIRMNTEAFF
TGTGCCAGCAGTCCCCGGACAATTCGGATGAACACTGAAGCTTTCTTT
>TRBV9|once|TRBJ1-4|NA
CASSVEGVQEKLFF
TGTGCCAGCAGCGTAGAAGGGGTTCAGGAAAAACTGTTTTTT
>TRBV29-1|NA|TRBJ2-5|TRBD2
CSVGPAGPREQYF
TGCAGCGTTGGACCAGCGGGGCCACGGGAGCAGTACTTC
>TRBV27|NA|TRBJ1-1|NA
CASRGASEAFF
TGTGCCAGCCGGGGGGCCTCTGAAGCTTTCTTT
>TRBV27|NA|TRBJ1-5|TRBD1
CASGTGDNQPQHF
TGTGCCAGCGGGACAGGGGATAATCAGCCCCAGCATTTT
>TRBV6-4|NA|TRBJ2-1|NA
CASSVEHSSYNEQFF
TGTGCCAGCAGTGTAGAGCACAGCTCCTACAATGAGCAGTTCTTC
>TRBV30|NA|TRBJ2-7|TRBD1
CAWGDSSYEQYF
TGTGCCTGGGGGGACAGCTCCTACGAGCAGTACTTC
>TRBV28|NA|TRBJ1-3|NA
CASSSTRQVPSGNTIYF
TGTGCCAGCAGTTCAACCAGACAGGTACCCTCTGGAAACACCATATATTTT
>TRBV9|NA|TRBJ2-7|NA
CASSVSAGAYEQYF
TGTGCCAGCAGCGTATCTGCGGGTGCCTACGAGCAGTACTTC
>TRBV7-9|NA|TRBJ1-1|NA
CASSLVSAGEAFF
TGTGCCAGCAGCTTAGTTTCAGCAGGGGAAGCTTTCTTT
>TRBV7-9|NA|TRBJ1-2|NA
CASSQRGGFKDKDYGYTF
TGTGCCAGCAGCCAAAGAGGTGGGTTCAAGGATAAAGACTATGGCTACACCTTC
>TRBV7-2|NA|TRBJ2-4|NA
CASSPRVTLAKNIQYF
TGTGCCAGCAGTCCCAGGGTAACGCTAGCCAAAAACATTCAGTACTTC
>TRBV9|NA|TRBJ1-1|NA
CASSVDRGTEAFF
TGTGCCAGCAGCGTAGATAGGGGCACTGAAGCTTTCTTT
>TRBV19|once|TRBJ2-1|NA
CASKRIPIEFKQFF
TGTGCCAGTAAGCGGATTCCAATTGAATTTAAGCAGTTCTTC
>TRBV2|once|TRBJ1-1|NA
CASREGLRNTEAFF
TGTGCCAGCAGGGAGGGACTCCGTAACACTGAAGCTTTCTTT
>TRBV13|NA|TRBJ2-2|NA
CASSPSESGELFF
TGTGCCAGCAGCCCTAGCGAATCCGGGGAGCTGTTTTTT
>TRBV5-3|NA|TRBJ2-7|NA
CARSLPDDKTHEQYF
TGTGCCAGAAGCTTACCCGACGACAAAACCCACGAGCAGTACTTC
>TRBV19|NA|TRBJ1-5|NA
CASSSSWGQPQHF
TGTGCCAGTAGTAGTTCTTGGGGCCAGCCCCAGCATTTT
>TRBV29-1|few|TRBJ1-2|NA
CSVQRQDNGYTF
TGCAGCGTTCAGCGGCAGGATAATGGCTACACCTTC
>TRBV5-8|NA|TRBJ1-5|NA
CASSFPGPGGEGPQHF
TGTGCCAGCAGCTTTCCCGGGCCCGGGGGGGAGGGTCCCCAGCATTTT
>TRBV5-8|NA|TRBJ1-3|NA
CASSWARGNTIYF
TGTGCCAGCAGCTGGGCGCGTGGAAACACCATATATTTT
>TRBV27|NA|TRBJ1-1|NA
CASRRFEQGSGAFF
TGTGCCAGCAGACGCTTTGAACAGGGATCGGGAGCTTTCTTT
>TRBV9|NA|TRBJ1-6|NA
CASSVKSQASNSPLHF
TGTGCCAGCAGCGTAAAAAGTCAGGCCTCTAATTCACCCCTCCACTTT
>TRBV10-1|NA|TRBJ1-6|NA
CASSDLQAGSPLHF
TGCGCCAGCAGTGATTTACAGGCCGGTTCACCCCTCCACTTT
>TRBV7-2|NA|TRBJ2-3|TRBD2
CASRLGAGGWTDTQYF
TGTGCCAGCCGCCTGGGAGCGGGGGGATGGACAGATACGCAGTATTTT
>TRBV5-6|NA|TRBJ1-6|NA
CASRSNSPLHF
TGTGCCAGCAGGAGTAATTCACCCCTCCACTTT
>TRBV29-1|once|TRBJ2-5|TRBD1
CSSSGTGVRQTQYF
TGCAGCTCCTCCGGGACAGGGGTCAGGCAGACCCAGTACTTC
>TRBV6-5|NA|TRBJ2-1|NA
CASSSGINEQFF
TGTGCCAGCAGTTCGGGAATCAATGAGCAGTTCTTC
>TRBV19|NA|TRBJ2-2|TRBD2
CASSMGGDTGELFF
TGTGCCAGTAGTATGGGGGGGGACACCGGGGAGCTGTTTTTT
>TRBV28|NA|TRBJ2-7|NA
CASSLPGNYYEQYF
TGTGCCAGCAGTTTACCAGGGAACTACTACGAGCAGTACTTC
>TRBV7-8|NA|TRBJ1-5|TRBD1
CASSLRQGRPQPQHF
TGTGCCAGCAGCCTTCGACAGGGGCGACCTCAGCCCCAGCATTTT